This T cell receptor beta chain comes out of a study of OX40 agonist ivuxolimab in advanced cancers. Sequenced by immunoSEQ multiplex PCR; TCRdb stores in-frame clones only, minus some. Seen here are fewer than 90,000 clones, roughly 91% observed once, and the top ten hold 2.3%. The ends were cut back, 6 bases at V and 12 bases at J, with 18 bases in the middle. The CDR3 extends over 13 amino acids. The V gene's germline CDR1 is MDHEN and CDR2 SYDVKM. The sample in question was CD4+ or CD8+ T cells sorted from blood, obtained in a trial of the OX40 agonist ivuxolimab. This clonotype was sampled from an adult with an advanced solid tumor such as melanoma, head and neck, liver or kidney cancer. The V and J genes are TRBV28 and TRBJ2-4, with a possible D match to TRBD2 (6 bases). The CDR3 coding sequence is TGTGCCAGCAGCTTACCTGGACTACCTTCTCAGTACTTC. As protein: CASSLPGLPSQYF. Full variable domain (remainder filled in from reference TRBV28 and TRBJ2-4): DVKVTQSSRYLVKRTGEKVFLECVQDMDHENMFWYRQDPGLGLRLIYFSYDVKMKEKGDIPEGYSVSREKKERFSLILESASTNQTSMYLCASSLPGLPSQYFGAGTRLSVL.